Below, one T cell receptor beta chain is given with its context. Its target is unknown. The germline V and J ends were trimmed by 2 bases and 5 bases, with 3 bases remaining between them. Per germline, CDR1 KGHSH and CDR2 LQKENI. The CDR3 spans 11 residues. This specimen comes from a study of T cell responses to AZD1222 COVID-19 vaccine. Study background: Timing groups of about 4 and about 12 weeks for second doses were pooled. General study points: Clonal diversity was possibly underestimated; the donors were predominantly white British and more often female. Nearly half of spike-specific TCRs reportedly target unmutated variant regions. Repertoire sampling occurred only after the peak T cell response.

Profiling relied on immunoSEQ multiplex PCR, and the TCRdb table lists in-frame clones only, not all of them. The table shows about 130,000 clones, with about 88% occurring only once. J is TRBJ1-1 and V is TRBV18; D is unclear. The receptor was isolated from an adult in good health. The input for sequencing was peripheral blood, taken on day 0 of AZD1222 vaccination. Here the CDR3 DNA reads TGTGCCAGCTCACCAGGAACTGAAGCTTTCTTT. Its translation: CASSPGTEAFF. Full variable domain (rest looked up from reference TRBV18 and TRBJ1-1): NAGVMQNPRHLVRRRGQEARLRCSPMKGHSHVYWYRQLPEEGLKFMVYLQKENIIDESGMPKERFSAEFPKEGPSILRIQQVVRGDSAAYFCASSPGTEAFFGQGTRLTVV.